This TCR beta chain was documented in a study of control samples from healthy donors and cancer patients. Sequencing was performed with immunoSEQ multiplex PCR; in TCRdb, only in-frame clones are kept and a portion is missing. The data contain just over 150,000 clones, 70% to 90% of them singletons. The CDR3 sequence is 15 residues long. V lost 4 bases to trimming and J lost 10 bases, with 19 bases between them. From germline, CDR1 is SNHLY and CDR2 FYNNEI. This chain connects TRBV2 to TRBJ1-4; D perhaps matches TRBD1 (5 bases). Sequencing was done on a sample of blood. This receptor was identified in a man under 40 in good health. For the CDR3, the DNA is TGTGCCAGCAGTGTGGGGCGTGAGGATTCAGGAAAACTGTTTTTT. Residues: CASSVGREDSGKLFF.